The present TCR beta chain was sequenced within a study of T-cell memory formation after mild COVID-19. Each CDR3 protein is one row after TCRdb ran MiXCR on the 5' RACE reads. Of 120,000 or so distinct CDR3 sequences in the sample, roughly 6.2% were seen once. The source is an adult woman who had mild COVID-19 (a few samples of this study predate the infection). Cell type and time point are not known. The source material was PBMCs or a T cell subset sorted from them (not recorded which).

CDR3 sequence: CASSSRSDTQYF. CDR3 DNA: TGTGCCAGCAGCTCACGTTCAGATACGCAGTATTTT. The J gene is TRBJ2-3, the V gene TRBV11-3; D gene unclear. CDR1 is SGHNT, CDR2 YENEEA, per germline. This CDR3 region has 12 residues. Trimming removed 4 bases at V and 4 bases at J, with 6 bases between.